These 16 T cell receptor beta chains were all obtained from the same sample, sequenced in a study of cytotoxic CD8 clonotypes in ibrutinib-treated CLL. Data came from immunoSEQ multiplex PCR; TCRdb stores just in-frame clones and leaves some out. Found here are 130,000 or so clones, about 80% of them singletons; the top ten hold 25% to 35%. Source: PBMCs, taken after 12 months of ibrutinib treatment. These receptors were obtained from a human donor with chronic lymphocytic leukemia.

The V and J genes are TRBV28 and TRBJ2-3, with 12 bases identical to TRBD1. Germline CDR1 MDHEN, CDR2 SYDVKM. The CDR3 spans 14 residues. Unmatched junction bases numbered 8, after V lost 10 bases and J lost 6 bases. The CDR3 DNA follows: TGTGCCATCCGGCGGGACAGGGGGCAGGATACGCAGTATTTT. As protein: CAIRRDRGQDTQYF. Drawing the rest from reference TRBV28 and TRBJ2-3, the complete variable domain is DVKVTQSSRYLVKRTGEKVFLECVQDMDHENMFWYRQDPGLGLRLIYFSYDVKMKEKGDIPEGYSVSREKKERFSLILESASTNQTSMYLCAIRRDRGQDTQYFGPGTRLTVL.

The chain recombines TRBV25-1 with TRBJ2-1, with 9 nucleotides matching TRBD1. The CDR3 runs 15 residues. With 2 bases clipped from V and 5 bases from J, the junction kept 4 bases outside the gene matches. Germline V gene data show CDR1 as MGHDK and CDR2 as SYGVNS. In nucleotides, the CDR3 is TGTGCCAGCAGTGAAGCCGGGACAGGGAACAATGAGCAGTTCTTC. Protein: CASSEAGTGNNEQFF.

CDR3 protein: CASSIGIQGSSYNEQFF. CDR3 in DNA: TGTGCCAGTAGTATAGGAATCCAGGGGAGCTCCTACAATGAGCAGTTCTTC. The chain is built from TRBV19 and TRBJ2-1; D might be TRBD1 (6 bases). Germline CDR1 is LNHDA and CDR2 is SQIVND (reference sequence). Between the trimmed V and J ends, which lost 1 base and 0 bases, there was a span of 13 bases. The CDR3 extends over 17 amino acids.

V usage is TRBV2 and J usage is TRBJ2-5, with D unresolved. Germline loops: CDR1 SNHLY, CDR2 FYNNEI. The V gene lost 6 bases and the J gene lost 5 bases, with 22 bases spanning the gap. The CDR3 loop spans 16 amino acids. CDR3 sequence reads: CASSRHRSSRVETQYF. CDR3 coding DNA: TGTGCCAGCAGCCGACATCGGAGCTCGAGAGTGGAGACCCAGTACTTC.

The genes are TRBV5-3 and TRBJ2-3; 11 nucleotides agree with TRBD2. TRBV5-3 qualifies as an ORF whose function is uncertain. V lost 4 bases to trimming and J lost 0 bases; unmatched junction nucleotides: 10. This CDR3 has 18 residues. CDR3 sequence: CARSTTSGGPASTDTQYF. In DNA, the CDR3 is TGTGCCAGAAGCACCACTAGCGGGGGACCGGCTAGCACAGATACGCAGTATTTT.

This sequence joins TRBV6-5 and TRBJ2-6; D may be TRBD2 (6 bases). This CDR3 spans 15 amino acids. The germline V gene has CDR1 MNHEY and CDR2 SVGAGI. V dropped 7 bases and J dropped 0 bases, with 10 bases sitting between them. CDR3 nucleotide sequence: TGTGCCAGCACCACGGGAGACTCTGGGGCCAACGTCCTGACTTTC. Translating it yields CASTTGDSGANVLTF.

This clone was picked up a small number of times. V and J are TRBV7-6 and TRBJ2-7; TRBD1 might be the D (6 bases). Germline V CDR1 and CDR2: SGHVS, FNYEAQ. The length of the CDR3 is 13 residues. V was pared by 4 bases and J by 3 bases, with 10 bases between. CDR3 protein: CASSSTGYYEQYF. The CDR3 DNA sequence: TGTGCCAGCAGCTCGACAGGTTACTACGAGCAGTACTTC.

This clone was counted a few times. This chain joins TRBV5-1 and TRBJ1-2; 12 bases agree with TRBD1. Germline CDR1 SGHRS, CDR2 YFSETQ. The CDR3 spans 17 residues. With 1 base clipped from V and 8 bases from J, the junction kept 12 bases outside the gene matches. The CDR3 protein is CASSLTTGTGGAGGYTF. The CDR3 nucleotides are TGCGCCAGCAGCTTGACAACCGGGACAGGGGGCGCGGGAGGCTACACCTTC.

The chain recombines TRBV9 with TRBJ2-7; no clear D. From germline, CDR1 is SGDLS and CDR2 YYNGEE. The V gene lost 2 bases and the J gene lost 0 bases, with 9 bases spanning the gap. The CDR3 totals 14 residues. The CDR3 nucleotides are TGTGCCAGCAGCGTGACACTGAGCTCCTACGAGCAGTACTTC. Its translation is CASSVTLSSYEQYF.

This clone appeared a single time. An end of the junction differs from the germline gene, which may be a read error. This chain links TRBV4-1 with TRBJ1-4; 11 bases fit TRBD1. The CDR3 length is 16 residues. Germline-derived CDR1 and CDR2 are MGHRA and YSYEKL. CDR3 residues: CASSPYGQGANGKLFF. The CDR3 nucleotides read TGCGCCAGCAGCCCTTACGGACAGGGGGCGAATGGAAAACTGTTTTTT.

This rearrangement joins TRBV7-3 to TRBJ2-2; tentative D call: TRBD1 (6 bases). The CDR3 loop spans 15 amino acids. V dropped 1 base and J dropped 7 bases, with 13 bases sitting between them. The germline V gene encodes CDR1 SGHTA and CDR2 FQGTGA. The CDR3 sequence: CASSLNSGALGELFF. DNA of the CDR3: TGTGCCAGCAGCTTAAATTCAGGGGCACTCGGGGAGCTGTTTTTT.

The chain links TRBV19 to TRBJ2-7; no reliable D call. The CDR3 extends over 15 amino acids. Trimming removed 1 base from V and 6 bases from J, with 16 bases in between. Germline CDR1 LNHDA, CDR2 SQIVND (reference sequence). Here the CDR3 reads CASSIGGIGSGEQYF. CDR3 nucleotides: TGTGCCAGTAGTATAGGGGGTATCGGTTCTGGCGAGCAGTACTTC.

J is TRBJ2-6 and V is TRBV19; D perhaps matches TRBD1 (5 bases). Looked up from germline, CDR1 is LNHDA and CDR2 is SQIVND (reference sequence). Trimming removed 3 bases at V and 4 bases at J, with 19 bases between. The CDR3 loop spans 18 amino acids. The CDR3 is CASSMAARRQSGANVLTF. CDR3 bases: TGTGCCAGTAGTATGGCGGCCCGCCGACAGTCCGGGGCCAACGTCCTGACTTTC.

This chain links TRBV7-2 with TRBJ2-3; 7 bases align to TRBD2. Germline assignment: CDR1 SGHTA and CDR2 FQGNSA. There are 14 residues in the CDR3. The trim removed 3 bases at V and 5 bases at J, leaving 5 bases unmatched. As DNA, the CDR3 is TGTGCCAGCAGCTTGGCCCCGGGGGGAGATACGCAGTATTTT. Translating gives CASSLAPGGDTQYF.

This sequence joins TRBV4-2 and TRBJ1-5, with 10 bases fitting TRBD1. Germline V gives CDR1 LGHNA, CDR2 YNFKEQ. V gave up 1 base and J gave up 6 bases; unmatched junction bases: 0. The CDR3 is 14 residues long. In nucleotides, the CDR3 is TGTGCCAGCAGCCAAGGGACAGGGGGTCAGCCCCAGCATTTT. Protein sequence: CASSQGTGGQPQHF.

V usage is TRBV27 and J usage is TRBJ2-5; no clear D gene. CDR3 length: 16 residues. V was clipped by 5 bases and J by 5 bases, with 21 bases between them. The germline CDR1 and CDR2 sequences are MNHEY and SMNVEV (reference sequence). CDR3 coding DNA: TGTGCCAGCAGTCCAACTGGTTGGTCGGGTTGGGAGACCCAGTACTTC. This codes for CASSPTGWSGWETQYF.